This T cell receptor (beta chain) came from a study of blood T cell repertoires in COVID-19. Study as a whole: In each case, the material was cDNA or gDNA derived from T cells, B-cell-depleted T cells, or PBMCs.

This CDR3 comprises 14 residues. The V end was cut by 0 bases, the J end by 9 bases, with 12 bases between. Looked up from germline, CDR1 is SNHLY and CDR2 is FYNNEI. In the study's own analysis: Estimation of nucleated cell counts relied on the amplification of reference gene primers. Measured with immunoSEQ multiplex PCR; TCRdb has only the in-frame clones, and not every one. That table supplies the V and J calls and clone size; D and trimming were determined from the DNA. The table lists about 130,000 clones, around 88% of them singletons. Sequenced material: peripheral blood. V gene TRBV2 combines with J gene TRBJ2-1; the D gene is possibly TRBD1 (5 bases). This TCR derives from a man in his fifties or sixties with acute or convalescent COVID-19. As DNA, the CDR3 is TGTGCCAGCAGTGAAGCGCGTCAGGGTGGTGAGCAGTTCTTC. This gives the protein CASSEARQGGEQFF.